This note documents a single T cell receptor (beta chain) sequence. The data were taken from a study of T cell responses to AZD1222 COVID-19 vaccine. This CDR3 comprises 15 residues. The V gene's germline CDR1 is SGHNT and CDR2 YYREEE (reference sequence). V was cut by 7 bases and J by 4 bases, with 20 bases left in between. Generated by immunoSEQ multiplex PCR, the TCRdb table keeps only in-frame clones and is missing some. Of about 140,000 clones detected, roughly 88% appear once; the ten largest clones hold under 3.5%. J is TRBJ2-5 and V is TRBV5-4; TRBD2 might be the D (6 bases). This clonotype was obtained from an adult in good health. The specimen comprised peripheral blood, sampled on day 0 of AZD1222 vaccination. CDR3 loop: CASGTRTGVAETQYF. CDR3 bases: TGTGCCAGCGGCACCAGGACGGGAGTGGCAGAGACCCAGTACTTC.